Listed below are T cell receptor beta chains from one sample, sequenced in a study of beta chain features in type 1 diabetes. Libraries were prepared by immunoSEQ multiplex PCR; TCRdb keeps only in-frame clonotypes and omits some of them. The sample contains over 300,000 clones, under 8.5% of which appear only once. Sequencing was performed on central memory CD4+ T cells from blood. These receptors were obtained from a woman aged 18-30 years in good health. CDR3s include the opening cysteine and the closing phenylalanine or tryptophan. A D gene is named only where the DNA matches it firmly. Rows may omit the clone size; those that give it use once, few, many or a size class.

TRBV7-2,.,TRBJ1-2,.,CASSWTRSGPSGYTF,TGTGCCAGCAGCTGGACCCGCTCAGGGCCGAGTGGCTACACCTTC
TRBV5-1,few,TRBJ2-7,TRBD2,CASSWTSVVSYEQYF,TGCGCCAGCAGCTGGACTAGCGTTGTATCCTACGAGCAGTACTTC
TRBV18,few,TRBJ2-3,TRBD1,CASSPGTGGDTQYF,TGTGCCAGCTCACCAGGGACAGGGGGAGATACGCAGTATTTT
TRBV7-2,.,TRBJ2-2,TRBD1,CASSRQGAGTGELFF,TGTGCCAGCAGCCGACAGGGGGCGGGCACCGGGGAGCTGTTTTTT
TRBV6-1,.,TRBJ2-5,TRBD1,CASYADRVRQYF,TGTGCCAGCTACGCAGACAGGGTGCGGCAGTACTTC
TRBV28,.,TRBJ1-2,.,CASSQPGYGYTF,TGTGCCAGCAGCCAACCGGGGTATGGCTACACCTTC
TRBV11-1,few,TRBJ2-5,TRBD2,CASSSFGEGLSETQYF,TGTGCCAGCAGCTCCTTTGGGGAGGGCCTTTCAGAGACCCAGTACTTC
TRBV2,few,TRBJ1-5,.,CASSVLGERQPQHF,TGTGCCAGCAGTGTATTAGGGGAGCGTCAGCCCCAGCATTTT
TRBV6-6,many,TRBJ1-5,TRBD1,CASRYGDRAMGQPQHF,TGTGCCAGCAGATACGGGGACAGGGCGATGGGTCAGCCCCAGCATTTT
TRBV7-2,.,TRBJ2-1,.,CASSTSREQFF,TGTGCCAGCAGCACTAGTCGTGAGCAGTTCTTC
TRBV5-1,many,TRBJ2-1,.,CASSLGGTTYNEQFF,TGCGCCAGCAGCTTGGGCGGAACGACCTACAATGAGCAGTTCTTC
TRBV7-2,.,TRBJ1-1,.,CASSRQPPVTEAFF,TGTGCCAGCAGCCGACAACCCCCTGTAACTGAAGCTTTCTTT
TRBV7-2,.,TRBJ2-3,.,CASSPPGITDTQYF,TGTGCCAGCAGCCCCCCAGGCATAACAGATACGCAGTATTTT
TRBV5-1,.,TRBJ2-5,.,CASSGGETKETQYF,TGCGCCAGCAGCGGAGGGGAAACTAAAGAGACCCAGTACTTC
TRBV5-1,.,TRBJ2-1,.,CASSFQGGSYNEQFF,TGCGCCAGCAGCTTTCAGGGCGGCTCCTACAATGAGCAGTTCTTC
TRBV6-5,.,TRBJ2-4,.,CASSGTTQAKNIQYF,TGTGCCAGCAGCGGGACAACCCAAGCCAAAAACATTCAGTACTTC
TRBV28,few,TRBJ1-5,.,CASSFSGPINQPQHF,TGTGCCAGCAGTTTTTCCGGACCGATAAATCAGCCCCAGCATTTT
TRBV6-5,.,TRBJ2-1,.,CASSQWADNEQFF,TGTGCCAGCAGCCAGTGGGCGGACAATGAGCAGTTCTTC
TRBV6-5,few,TRBJ2-3,.,CASSYDTSFDTQYF,TGTGCCAGCAGTTACGATACCAGCTTTGATACGCAGTATTTT
TRBV5-1,.,TRBJ2-6,.,CASTLQGPGANVLTF,TGCGCCAGCACCTTACAGGGTCCTGGGGCCAACGTCCTGACTTTC
TRBV11-2,many,TRBJ2-7,TRBD2,CASSLQRLAGVEQYF,TGTGCCAGCAGCTTACAAAGACTAGCGGGAGTCGAGCAGTACTTC
TRBV6-1,.,TRBJ2-5,.,CAISESSGSGQETQYF,TGTGCCATCAGTGAGTCGTCCGGGAGCGGACAAGAGACCCAGTACTTC
TRBV6-1,few,TRBJ2-1,.,CASSAGLSSYNEQFF,TGTGCCAGCAGTGCAGGACTGAGCTCCTACAATGAGCAGTTCTTC
TRBV10-3,.,TRBJ1-3,.,CAISESFVGRDSGNTIYF,TGTGCCATCAGTGAGTCTTTTGTAGGCAGAGACTCTGGAAACACCATATATTTT
TRBV28,.,TRBJ2-7,.,CASNGNGYEQYF,TGTGCCAGCAATGGGAACGGGTACGAGCAGTACTTC
TRBV18,.,TRBJ1-4,TRBD1,CASSPYRGTAEKLFF,TGTGCCAGCTCACCCTACAGGGGTACAGCAGAAAAACTGTTTTTT
TRBV7-2,.,TRBJ2-2,.,CASSPFTGELFF,TGTGCCAGCAGCCCTTTCACCGGGGAGCTGTTTTTT
TRBV11-2,many,TRBJ2-3,TRBD2,CASSSFLGLRTDTQYF,TGTGCCAGCAGCTCATTTTTGGGACTACGCACAGATACGCAGTATTTT
TRBV27,.,TRBJ2-1,TRBD2,CASSLYLRLAGDNNEQFF,TGTGCCAGCAGTCTCTACCTCCGACTAGCGGGAGACAACAATGAGCAGTTCTTC
TRBV5-1,many,TRBJ2-5,.,CASSGGTVQETQYF,TGCGCCAGCAGCGGGGGGACTGTCCAAGAGACCCAGTACTTC
TRBV19,few,TRBJ1-2,TRBD1,CASSSRTGGMGYTF,TGTGCCAGTAGTTCCCGGACAGGGGGCATGGGCTACACCTTC
TRBV7-8,few,TRBJ2-5,.,CASSLGRSVTQYF,TGTGCCAGCAGCTTAGGTCGTTCCGTGACCCAGTACTTC
TRBV9,few,TRBJ2-1,TRBD1,CASSAMTGGYNEQFF,TGTGCCAGCAGCGCGATGACAGGGGGGTACAATGAGCAGTTCTTC
TRBV7-2,.,TRBJ1-2,.,CASSLSRTVLFYGYTF,TGTGCCAGCAGCTTATCGAGGACAGTGCTCTTCTATGGCTACACCTTC
TRBV5-5,.,TRBJ1-1,TRBD1,CASSLGPGQGGTEAFF,TGTGCCAGCAGCCTCGGACCGGGACAGGGAGGGACTGAAGCTTTCTTT
TRBV6-5,few,TRBJ2-7,.,CASSNRYEQYF,TGTGCCAGCAGTAACCGATACGAGCAGTACTTC
TRBV7-2,few,TRBJ2-7,TRBD2,CASSSPSGGGTSGAYEQYF,TGTGCCAGCAGCTCTCCTTCTGGGGGAGGGACTAGCGGGGCATACGAGCAGTACTTC
TRBV11-2,.,TRBJ1-3,.,CASSLVGSGNTIYF,TGTGCCAGCAGCTTAGTTGGCTCTGGAAACACCATATATTTT
TRBV5-6,.,TRBJ1-1,.,CASSLSGPPEAFF,TGTGCCAGCAGTTTATCAGGACCACCCGAAGCTTTCTTT
TRBV10-2,many,TRBJ1-2,.,CASSEGRDYGYTF,TGCGCCAGCAGTGAGGGCAGGGACTATGGCTACACCTTC
TRBV6-5,few,TRBJ1-5,TRBD1,CATKRLTGGNQPQHF,TGTGCCACCAAAAGGTTGACAGGGGGAAATCAGCCCCAGCATTTT
TRBV21-1,.,TRBJ2-5,.,CASRPTPGGETQYF,TGTGCCAGCAGGCCCACCCCTGGGGGAGAGACCCAGTACTTC
TRBV7-2,few,TRBJ2-5,.,CASSAAYRETQYF,TGTGCCAGCAGCGCCGCTTACAGGGAGACCCAGTACTTC
TRBV19,.,TRBJ2-7,.,CASSLSGIGTYEQYF,TGTGCCAGTAGCCTATCAGGGATTGGGACCTACGAGCAGTACTTC
TRBV10-3,.,TRBJ1-4,.,CAISGTDEKLFF,TGTGCCATCAGTGGGACGGATGAAAAACTGTTTTTT
TRBV6-6,.,TRBJ1-1,.,CASSTQGRHTEAFF,TGTGCCAGCAGCACCCAGGGACGACACACTGAAGCTTTCTTT
TRBV25-1,.,TRBJ2-7,.,CASSGAVSGLKGEQYF,TGTGCCAGCAGTGGGGCAGTTTCAGGGTTGAAGGGCGAGCAGTACTTC